The source of this T cell receptor (beta chain) is a study of blood T cell repertoires in COVID-19. Study-level background: Acute and convalescent COVID-19 specimens originated in the United States, Italy and Spain.

Per the authors' pipeline: Estimation of nucleated cell counts relied on the amplification of reference gene primers. Libraries were prepared by immunoSEQ multiplex PCR; TCRdb keeps only in-frame clonotypes and omits some of them. The V and J calls and the clone size are those of that table, but D and trimming were determined from the DNA. The repertoire holds some 150,000 clones, approximately 85% seen once, with roughly 2.9% in the top ten. Germline V gene sequence: CDR1 SEHNR, CDR2 FQNEAQ (reference sequence). The CDR3 length is 14 residues. Trimming removed 4 bases from V and 10 bases from J, with 19 bases in between.

The rearrangement uses TRBV7-9 and TRBJ1-1, with D unresolved. The specimen sequenced was peripheral blood. The receptor was isolated from a man in his fifties with acute or convalescent COVID-19. The CDR3 here is CASSSRREGPGAFF. Here the CDR3 DNA reads TGTGCCAGCAGCTCGAGAAGGGAGGGCCCGGGAGCTTTCTTT.